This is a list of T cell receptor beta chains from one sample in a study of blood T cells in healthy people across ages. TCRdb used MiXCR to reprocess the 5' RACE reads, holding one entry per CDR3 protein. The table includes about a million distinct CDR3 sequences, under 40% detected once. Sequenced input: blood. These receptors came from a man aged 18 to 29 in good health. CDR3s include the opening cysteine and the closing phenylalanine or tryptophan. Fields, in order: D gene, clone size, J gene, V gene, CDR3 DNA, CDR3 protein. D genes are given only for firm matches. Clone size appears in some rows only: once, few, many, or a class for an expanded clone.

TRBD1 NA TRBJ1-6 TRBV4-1 TGCGCCAGCAGCCCCGGGACAGGGGGTAATTCACCCCTCCACTTT CASSPGTGGNSPLHF
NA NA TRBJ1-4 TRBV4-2 TGTGCCAGCAGCCAAAGGGACGGAAGTAATGAAAAACTGTTTTTT CASSQRDGSNEKLFF
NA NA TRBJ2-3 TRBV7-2 TGTGCCAGCAGTCAGGCCGGTCGCAGAGGAAGAGATACGCAGTATTTT CASSQAGRRGRDTQYF
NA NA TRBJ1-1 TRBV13 TGTGCCAGCAGCGACACATCGTCTGAAGCTTTCTTT CASSDTSSEAFF
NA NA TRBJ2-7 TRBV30 TGTGCCTGGAGTGTGTCCTACGAGCAGTACTTC CAWSVSYEQYF
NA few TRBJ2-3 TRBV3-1 TGTGCCAGCAGCCAAGACCGGAAGCATACAGATACGCAGTATTTT CASSQDRKHTDTQYF
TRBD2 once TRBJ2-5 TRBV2 TGTGCCAGCAGAGAAACTAGCGGGGGCCAGGAGACCCAGTACTTC CASRETSGGQETQYF
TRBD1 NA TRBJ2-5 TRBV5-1 TGCGCCAGCAGCTTGGTAGGGACAGGGGGTGAACTGTACAATGAGCAGTACTTC CASSLVGTGGELYNEQYF
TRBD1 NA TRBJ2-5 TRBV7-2 TGTGCCAGCAGCCAAAGGGACAGGTACCAAGAGACCCAGTACTTC CASSQRDRYQETQYF
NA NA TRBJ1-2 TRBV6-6 TGTGCCAGCAGTTACTCCCCGGGGCGCAGTAGGGACTATGGCTACACCTTC CASSYSPGRSRDYGYTF
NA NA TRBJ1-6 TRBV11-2 TGTGCCAGCGTCGCGAGCTCCTATAATTCACCCCTCCACTTT CASVASSYNSPLHF
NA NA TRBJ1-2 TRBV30 TGTGCCTGGAGTGTATGGATAAGCACCGCTAACTATGGCTACACCTTC CAWSVWISTANYGYTF
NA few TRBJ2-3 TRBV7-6 TGTGCCAGCAGCTTAAAATGGAGCGATACGCAGTATTTT CASSLKWSDTQYF
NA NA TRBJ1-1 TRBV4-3 TGCGCCAGCAGCCAAGATCGGAGAACTGAAGCTTTCTTT CASSQDRRTEAFF
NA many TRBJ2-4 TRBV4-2 TGTGCCAGCAGCCAAGATGGTCGGGGGTTAAACATTCAGTACTTC CASSQDGRGLNIQYF
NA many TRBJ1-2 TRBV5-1 TGCGCCAGCAGCATAACAGGATATGGCTACACCTTC CASSITGYGYTF
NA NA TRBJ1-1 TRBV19 TGTGCCAGTAGGGGGACGGGCTCTAACACTGAAGCTTTCTTT CASRGTGSNTEAFF
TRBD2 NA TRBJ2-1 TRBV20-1 TGCAGTGCCAGTCTAGCGGGGGATTACAATGAGCAGTTCTTC CSASLAGDYNEQFF
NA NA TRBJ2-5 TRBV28 TGTGCCAGCAGTTTAGACAGTAGGGAGCAGTACTTC CASSLDSREQYF
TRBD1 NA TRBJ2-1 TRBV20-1 TGCAGTGCTAGGGGACAGGGATTTCGGAATGAGCAGTTCTTC CSARGQGFRNEQFF
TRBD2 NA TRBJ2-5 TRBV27 TGTGCCAGCAGTTCCCTAGCGGGGGGGGTCCAAGAGACCCAGTACTTC CASSSLAGGVQETQYF
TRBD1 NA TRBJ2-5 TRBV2 TGTGCCAGCAAAGGGGGCCTAGCCCAAGAGACCCAGTACTTC CASKGGLAQETQYF
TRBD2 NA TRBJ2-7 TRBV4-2 TGTGCCAGCAGCCTGGGGAGGGCCTCCTACGAGCAGTACTTC CASSLGRASYEQYF
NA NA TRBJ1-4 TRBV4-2 TGTGCCAGCAGCCAAGACCCCCAGGGGACTAATGAAAAACTGTTTTTT CASSQDPQGTNEKLFF
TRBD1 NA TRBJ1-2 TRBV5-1 TGCGCCAGCAGCTTGGAAGGGACAGTTACAATAAATGGCTACACCTTC CASSLEGTVTINGYTF
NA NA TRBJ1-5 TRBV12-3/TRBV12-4 TGTGCCAGCAGTTCTGAGGCTGTTTCTAATCAGCCCCAGCATTTT CASSSEAVSNQPQHF
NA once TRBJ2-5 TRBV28 TGTGCCAGCAGCATACCCGTGGAGACCCAGTACTTC CASSIPVETQYF
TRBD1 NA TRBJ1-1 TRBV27 TGTGCCAGCAGTTACGGGACAGGGGCTGAAGCTTTCTTT CASSYGTGAEAFF
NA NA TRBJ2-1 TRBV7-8 TGTGCCAGCAGCTTAGCTAGTACAGGGGAGCAGTTCTTC CASSLASTGEQFF
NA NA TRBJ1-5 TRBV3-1 TGTGCCAGCAGCCCAAGCTTGGCAGTTACCAATCAGCCCCAGCATTTT CASSPSLAVTNQPQHF
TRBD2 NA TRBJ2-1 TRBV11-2 TGTGCCAGCAGCTCCACTAGCGGGGGATTCTACAATGAGCGGTTCTTC CASSSTSGGFYNERFF
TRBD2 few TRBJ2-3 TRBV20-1 TGCAGTGTACAGGATACGGGGGGGGGCACAGATACGCAGTATTTT CSVQDTGGGTDTQYF
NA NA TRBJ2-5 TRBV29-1 TGCAGCGTTGGGGCAGGGCAGGAGACCCAGTACTTC CSVGAGQETQYF
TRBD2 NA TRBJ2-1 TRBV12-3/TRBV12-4 TGTGCCAGCACCTGGAGCGGGGGGGCGGTTTATGAGCAGTTCTTC CASTWSGGAVYEQFF
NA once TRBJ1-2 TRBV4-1 TGCGCCACCCGAGGGGCTAACTATGGCTACACCTTC CATRGANYGYTF
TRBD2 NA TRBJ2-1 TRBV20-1 TGCAGTGCTACTGGGGAGCGGGGGGCGTCCTACAATGAGCAGTTCTTC CSATGERGASYNEQFF
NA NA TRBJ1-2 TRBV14 TGTGCCAGCAGCCAGGAATTCAGGGGCTATGGCTACACCTTC CASSQEFRGYGYTF
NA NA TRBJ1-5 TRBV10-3 TGTGCCATCAGTGAGTATGGGGAACAGCCCCAGCATTTT CAISEYGEQPQHF
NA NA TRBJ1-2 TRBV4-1 TGCGCCAGCAGCCAAGTGTTGGGGTCTTGGGGCTACACCTTC CASSQVLGSWGYTF
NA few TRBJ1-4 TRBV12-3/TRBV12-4 TGTGCCAGCAGGGGGTTCGTGGAGAAAAAACTGTTTTTT CASRGFVEKKLFF
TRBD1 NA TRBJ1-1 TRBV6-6 TGTGCCAGCAGTTACGCAAGGGACAGGGCCGTGAACACTGAAGCTTTCTTT CASSYARDRAVNTEAFF
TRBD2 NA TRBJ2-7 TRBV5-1 TGCGCCAGCCGTATAGCGGGGGAGACCCCCTACGAGCAGTACTTC CASRIAGETPYEQYF
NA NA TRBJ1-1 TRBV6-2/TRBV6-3 TGTGCCAGCATGGAGGGATTCACTGAAGCTTTCTTT CASMEGFTEAFF
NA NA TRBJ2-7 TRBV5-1 TGCGCCAGCAATGGCGGATCGGGCGACGAGCAGTACTTC CASNGGSGDEQYF
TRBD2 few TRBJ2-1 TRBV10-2 TGCGCCAGCAGTGCCCCCCCGTTAGCGGGGTACCTCTACAATGAGCAGTTCTTC CASSAPPLAGYLYNEQFF
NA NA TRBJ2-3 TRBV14 TGTGCCAGCAGCCAAGGGGCGACGACCGGTGTGTCAGGTACGCAGTATTTT CASSQGATTGVSGTQYF
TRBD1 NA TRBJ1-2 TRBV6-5 TGTGCCAGCAGCCGTGACACAGGGGGCGAAAATGGCTACACCTTC CASSRDTGGENGYTF